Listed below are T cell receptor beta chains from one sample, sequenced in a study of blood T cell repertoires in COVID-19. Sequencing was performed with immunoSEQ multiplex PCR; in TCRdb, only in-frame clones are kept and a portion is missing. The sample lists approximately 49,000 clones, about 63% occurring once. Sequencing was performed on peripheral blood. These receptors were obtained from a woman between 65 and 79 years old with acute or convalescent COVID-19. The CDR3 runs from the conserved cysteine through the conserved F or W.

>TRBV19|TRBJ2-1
CASKYGFSGNEQFF
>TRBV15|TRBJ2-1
CATSRGARGLADQHNEQFF
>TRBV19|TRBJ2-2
CASSTGTVTGELFF
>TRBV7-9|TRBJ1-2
CASSWTGVFNGYTF
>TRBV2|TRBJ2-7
CASSVSGSSYEQYF
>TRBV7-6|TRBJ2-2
CASSRTPSGAATGELFF
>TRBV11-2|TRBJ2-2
CASSLRTGAGELFF
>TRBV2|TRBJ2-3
CASRTGGRPNTDTQYF
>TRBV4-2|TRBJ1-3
CASSQLWTSIGNTIYF
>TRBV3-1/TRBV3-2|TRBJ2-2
CASSQVGGGTGELFF
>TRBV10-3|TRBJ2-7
CAISSIAGVGYEQYF
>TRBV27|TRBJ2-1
CASSLEGRAPYNEQFF
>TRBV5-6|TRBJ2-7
CASSLDGGSGYEQYF
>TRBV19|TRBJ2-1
CASSVDRDREQFF
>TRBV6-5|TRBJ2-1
CASSSQGADKQFF
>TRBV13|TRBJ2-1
CASSRDRGSSSYNEQFF
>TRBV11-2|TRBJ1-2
CASSLQGANGYTF
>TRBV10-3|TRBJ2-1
CAISEQDRSSYNEQFF
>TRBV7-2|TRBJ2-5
CASSYTSGGAQETQYF
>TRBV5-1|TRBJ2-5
CASSDRPGQQETQYF
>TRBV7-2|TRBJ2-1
CASSLAAGLAGEEQFF
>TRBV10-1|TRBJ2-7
CASSESGGLPRYMPYEQYF
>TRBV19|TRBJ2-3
CASSIAAGPTDTQYF